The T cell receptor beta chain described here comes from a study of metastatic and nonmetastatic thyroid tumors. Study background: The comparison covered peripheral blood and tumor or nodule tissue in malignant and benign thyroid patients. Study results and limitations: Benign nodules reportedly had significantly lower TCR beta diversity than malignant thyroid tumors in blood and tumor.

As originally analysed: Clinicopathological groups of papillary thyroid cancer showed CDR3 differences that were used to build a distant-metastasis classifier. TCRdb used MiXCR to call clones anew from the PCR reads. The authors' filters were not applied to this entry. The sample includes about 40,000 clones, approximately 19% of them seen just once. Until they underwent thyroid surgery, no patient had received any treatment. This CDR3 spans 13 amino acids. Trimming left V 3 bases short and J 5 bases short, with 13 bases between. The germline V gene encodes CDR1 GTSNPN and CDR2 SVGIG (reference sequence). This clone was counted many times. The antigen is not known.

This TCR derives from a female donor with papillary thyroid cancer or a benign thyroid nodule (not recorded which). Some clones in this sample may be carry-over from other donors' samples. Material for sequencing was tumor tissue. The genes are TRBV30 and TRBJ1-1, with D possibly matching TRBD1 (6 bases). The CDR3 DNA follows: TGTGCCTGGAGGCACAAGGGGGGAACTGAAGCTTTCTTT. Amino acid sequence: CAWRHKGGTEAFF.